The TCR beta chain under discussion was sequenced for a study of T-cell memory formation after mild COVID-19. Regarding the study as a whole: Among clones peaking at day 37 in the second wave, SARS-CoV-2 specificity remained unconfirmed. Clones that contracted clustered mainly in CM and EM if CD4+ and in EMRA if CD8+. A balance of CD4 and CD8 characterized clones contracting day 15 to 85, whereas later expanders leaned CD4+.

The CDR3 has 13 residues. The junction had 6 bases not matched to a gene; V was cut back by 8 bases and J by 4 bases. Germline loops: CDR1 ENHRY, CDR2 SYGVKD. This clonotype appeared a few times. Its antigen is still unknown. TCRdb called the 5' RACE reads again in MiXCR, with one record for every CDR3 protein. The table lists over 150,000 distinct CDR3 sequences, over 10% of them singletons. Material for sequencing was PBMCs or a T cell subset sorted from them (not recorded which). The V and J genes are TRBV10-3 and TRBJ2-5; TRBD2 agrees at 8 bases. This clonotype originated in a man between 18 and 29 years old who had mild COVID-19 (a few samples of this study predate the infection). Cell type and time point are not known. DNA of the CDR3: TGTGCCATCTCGGGGGGGGACGGAGAGACCCAGTACTTC. It encodes CAISGGDGETQYF.